Listed below are T cell receptor beta chains from one sample, sequenced in a study of PD-L1 blockade in urothelial cancer. Produced via immunoSEQ multiplex PCR; TCRdb's table is partial and in-frame only. This sample carries 45,000 to 50,000 clones, more than 80% of them seen once, and the ten largest clones take approximately 10%. The sequencing here drew on PBMCs, taken around atezolizumab (anti-PD-L1) treatment. The receptors stem from a man between 70 and 80 years old with urothelial cancer. The CDR3 runs from the conserved cysteine through the conserved F or W. A D gene is named only where the DNA matches it firmly. Rows give clone size only sometimes, using once, few, many, or a class for an expanded clone.

d_call | j_call | clone_size | v_call | cdr3_nt | cdr3_aa
TRBD1 | TRBJ1-4 | . | TRBV5-4 | TGTGCCAGCAGCCAGGGACAGGGCACAACTAATGAAAAACTGTTTTTT | CASSQGQGTTNEKLFF
TRBD1 | TRBJ1-2 | . | TRBV28 | TGTGCCAGCAGTTCCAGGGAGGCAGGGGGCGCGCACTATGGCTACACCTTC | CASSSREAGGAHYGYTF
TRBD2 | TRBJ2-1 | . | TRBV5-4 | TGTGCCAGCAGCGGATCTAGCGGGACTTCCTACAATGAGCAGTTCTTC | CASSGSSGTSYNEQFF
TRBD1 | TRBJ1-5 | . | TRBV5-4 | TGTGCCAGCAGCCCAGGGGGTGGCAATCAGCCCCAGCATTTT | CASSPGGGNQPQHF
. | TRBJ2-1 | once | TRBV11-3 | TGTGCCAGCAGCTTAGACAGGTCCAATGAGCAGTTCTTC | CASSLDRSNEQFF
. | TRBJ2-7 | . | TRBV27 | TGTGCCAGCAGTTTAGGCAGGCCACCAGCCTACGAGCAGTACTTC | CASSLGRPPAYEQYF
. | TRBJ2-3 | . | TRBV5-1 | TGCGCCAGCAGCTTGCAGGTCACTAGCACAGATACGCAGTATTTT | CASSLQVTSTDTQYF
TRBD1 | TRBJ1-2 | . | TRBV5-1 | TGCGCCAGCAGCTTGACAGGGGGCGGGGGCTACACCTTC | CASSLTGGGGYTF
TRBD1 | TRBJ2-5 | . | TRBV7-8 | TGTGCCAGCAGCCTTTGGACAGGGAGTTACCAAGAGACCCAGTACTTC | CASSLWTGSYQETQYF
TRBD2 | TRBJ2-7 | . | TRBV10-1 | TGCGCCAGCAGTGAGGGGTCTAGCGGGACCTACGAGCAGTACTTC | CASSEGSSGTYEQYF
TRBD2 | TRBJ2-2 | . | TRBV5-1 | TGCGCCAGCAGCTTAGCGGGGAGCAGCACCGGGGAGCTGTTTTTT | CASSLAGSSTGELFF
TRBD1 | TRBJ1-2 | few | TRBV5-1 | TGCGCCAGCAGCCTACAGGGGGATAACTATGGCTACACCTTC | CASSLQGDNYGYTF
TRBD1 | TRBJ1-2 | few | TRBV28 | TGTGCCAGTACCGGGACAGACTATGGCTACACCTTC | CASTGTDYGYTF
. | TRBJ2-7 | . | TRBV18 | TGTGCCAGCTCACCAAATGCAGAAATCTACGAGCAGTACTTC | CASSPNAEIYEQYF
TRBD2 | TRBJ2-2 | . | TRBV6-1 | TGTGCCAGCAGTGAACCGGGACTAGACGGGACCGGGGAGCTGTTTTTT | CASSEPGLDGTGELFF
. | TRBJ1-1 | . | TRBV6-4 | TGTGCCAGCAGTGAATTCAGGCATGGGACTGAAGCTTTCTTT | CASSEFRHGTEAFF
. | TRBJ1-1 | few | TRBV10-1 | TGCGCCAGCAGTTTCGGGGGGCTTGCTGAAGCTTTCTTT | CASSFGGLAEAFF
. | TRBJ2-7 | . | TRBV28 | TGTGCCAGCAGCTATGACTCCAAGAGCTCCTACGAGCAGTACTTC | CASSYDSKSSYEQYF
. | TRBJ2-3 | . | TRBV5-1 | TGCGCCAGCAGCCGGGGAGGTAGCGGAAAAACTAGCACAGATACGCAGTATTTT | CASSRGGSGKTSTDTQYF
. | TRBJ1-5 | . | TRBV30 | TGTGCCTGGAGTACCGCGGGGCCCTATAGCAATCAGCCCCAGCATTTT | CAWSTAGPYSNQPQHF
. | TRBJ2-1 | . | TRBV7-9 | TGTGCCAGCAGCTTAGCAGAGGAGCAGTTCTTC | CASSLAEEQFF
TRBD2 | TRBJ2-7 | . | TRBV5-1 | TGCGCCAGCAGCTCTACGGGACTAGCGAGGGAGCAGTACTTC | CASSSTGLAREQYF
. | TRBJ2-2 | . | TRBV28 | TGTGCCACCCAAACAAGTGGGATTGACAGGTCATACACCGGGGAGCTGTTTTTT | CATQTSGIDRSYTGELFF
. | TRBJ2-2 | many | TRBV27 | TGTGCCAGCAGTCCCTTCACAGGGCCCGGGGAGCTGTTTTTT | CASSPFTGPGELFF